The rows below give T cell receptor beta chains drawn from one sample of a study of blood T cell repertoires in COVID-19. Produced via immunoSEQ multiplex PCR; TCRdb's table is partial and in-frame only. The sample includes approximately 390,000 clones, 70% to 90% of them seen just once. Sequenced input: peripheral blood. The receptors originated from a woman aged 55-70 years with COVID-19, enrolled during active disease. Both conserved end residues are part of each CDR3. Fields, in order: clone size, CDR3 length, V gene, D gene, J gene, CDR3 protein, CDR3 DNA. D genes are given only for firm matches. Some rows mark clone size as missing; the rest say once, few, many or name a class of expanded clone.

clone_size: -; cdr3_length: 15; v_call: TRBV19; d_call: TRBD1; j_call: TRBJ1-6; cdr3_aa: CASSITTGGQSPLHF; cdr3_nt: TGTGCCAGTAGTATTACCACAGGGGGCCAGTCACCCCTCCACTTT
clone_size: -; cdr3_length: 14; v_call: TRBV5-4; d_call: -; j_call: TRBJ1-2; cdr3_aa: CASSPKTAGGGYTF; cdr3_nt: TGTGCCAGCAGCCCAAAGACGGCGGGGGGTGGCTACACCTTC
clone_size: -; cdr3_length: 15; v_call: TRBV5-1; d_call: -; j_call: TRBJ2-5; cdr3_aa: CASSLVGRAHETQYF; cdr3_nt: TGCGCCAGCAGCTTGGTCGGCAGGGCACACGAGACCCAGTACTTC
clone_size: -; cdr3_length: 12; v_call: TRBV5-1; d_call: -; j_call: TRBJ1-4; cdr3_aa: CASSIDREKLFF; cdr3_nt: TGCGCCAGCAGCATTGACAGGGAAAAACTGTTTTTT
clone_size: -; cdr3_length: 15; v_call: TRBV28; d_call: TRBD2; j_call: TRBJ2-7; cdr3_aa: CASRLIAGIIYEQYF; cdr3_nt: TGTGCCAGCAGGCTAATAGCGGGGATTATCTACGAGCAGTACTTC
clone_size: few; cdr3_length: 15; v_call: TRBV19; d_call: TRBD1; j_call: TRBJ1-5; cdr3_aa: CASSSYNRGDQPQHF; cdr3_nt: TGTGCCAGTAGTAGTTACAACAGGGGTGATCAGCCCCAGCATTTT
clone_size: -; cdr3_length: 17; v_call: TRBV11-3; d_call: TRBD1; j_call: TRBJ2-1; cdr3_aa: CASSPRQGGFKINEQFF; cdr3_nt: TGTGCCAGCAGCCCCAGACAGGGGGGCTTTAAGATCAATGAGCAGTTCTTC
clone_size: once; cdr3_length: 15; v_call: TRBV28; d_call: -; j_call: TRBJ2-3; cdr3_aa: CASSNSGKRTDTQYF; cdr3_nt: TGTGCCAGCAGTAATAGCGGAAAACGCACAGATACGCAGTATTTT
clone_size: -; cdr3_length: 15; v_call: TRBV20-1; d_call: -; j_call: TRBJ2-3; cdr3_aa: CSASTGRLVLDTQYF; cdr3_nt: TGCAGTGCTAGTACTGGGCGACTAGTTTTAGATACGCAGTATTTT
clone_size: -; cdr3_length: 12; v_call: TRBV5-8; d_call: -; j_call: TRBJ1-6; cdr3_aa: CASSSYNSPLHF; cdr3_nt: TGTGCCAGCAGCTCTTATAATTCACCCCTCCACTTT
clone_size: once; cdr3_length: 13; v_call: TRBV25-1; d_call: -; j_call: TRBJ2-1; cdr3_aa: CASSDRFYNEQFF; cdr3_nt: TGTGCCAGCAGTGACAGATTCTACAATGAGCAGTTCTTC
clone_size: -; cdr3_length: 15; v_call: TRBV20-1; d_call: -; j_call: TRBJ1-2; cdr3_aa: CSASAVPSEGYGYTF; cdr3_nt: TGCAGTGCTAGTGCGGTCCCATCGGAGGGCTATGGCTACACCTTC
clone_size: -; cdr3_length: 16; v_call: TRBV7-2; d_call: TRBD1; j_call: TRBJ2-2; cdr3_aa: CASSLRTGGATGELFF; cdr3_nt: TGTGCCAGCAGCTTAAGGACAGGGGGAGCCACCGGGGAGCTGTTTTTT
clone_size: -; cdr3_length: 14; v_call: TRBV28; d_call: -; j_call: TRBJ1-1; cdr3_aa: CASSLYARRLEAFF; cdr3_nt: TGTGCCAGCAGTTTATACGCACGGAGACTAGAAGCTTTCTTT
clone_size: -; cdr3_length: 13; v_call: TRBV11-2; d_call: -; j_call: TRBJ1-2; cdr3_aa: CASSLDLGAGYTF; cdr3_nt: TGTGCCAGCAGCTTAGATCTTGGGGCTGGCTACACCTTC
clone_size: -; cdr3_length: 13; v_call: TRBV18; d_call: TRBD2; j_call: TRBJ2-5; cdr3_aa: CASSPGLVETQYF; cdr3_nt: TGTGCCAGCTCACCCGGACTAGTAGAGACCCAGTACTTC
clone_size: few; cdr3_length: 16; v_call: TRBV2; d_call: TRBD1; j_call: TRBJ2-2; cdr3_aa: CASSAEGAPGTGELFF; cdr3_nt: TGTGCCAGCAGCGCTGAGGGGGCGCCCGGCACCGGGGAGCTGTTTTTT
clone_size: -; cdr3_length: 15; v_call: TRBV2; d_call: -; j_call: TRBJ2-7; cdr3_aa: CASSEALRLSYEQYF; cdr3_nt: TGTGCCAGCAGTGAAGCGCTTAGACTCTCCTACGAGCAGTACTTC
clone_size: once; cdr3_length: 15; v_call: TRBV4-1; d_call: -; j_call: TRBJ1-1; cdr3_aa: CASSQAYSKATEAFF; cdr3_nt: TGCGCCAGCAGCCAAGCGTACAGCAAGGCCACTGAAGCTTTCTTT
clone_size: -; cdr3_length: 15; v_call: TRBV2; d_call: TRBD2; j_call: TRBJ2-3; cdr3_aa: CASTFTGLSTDTQYF; cdr3_nt: TGTGCCAGCACTTTTACGGGACTAAGCACAGATACGCAGTATTTT
clone_size: -; cdr3_length: 11; v_call: TRBV25-1; d_call: -; j_call: TRBJ2-7; cdr3_aa: CASRRAIEQYF; cdr3_nt: TGTGCCAGCAGGAGGGCTATCGAGCAGTACTTC
clone_size: -; cdr3_length: 12; v_call: TRBV25-1; d_call: TRBD1; j_call: TRBJ1-5; cdr3_aa: CASSPGQGYQHF; cdr3_nt: TGTGCCAGCAGTCCGGGACAGGGTTACCAGCATTTT
clone_size: -; cdr3_length: 15; v_call: TRBV28; d_call: TRBD1; j_call: TRBJ2-2; cdr3_aa: CASSPTGGLTGELFF; cdr3_nt: TGTGCCAGCAGTCCCACAGGGGGTCTCACCGGGGAGCTGTTTTTT
clone_size: -; cdr3_length: 15; v_call: TRBV19; d_call: -; j_call: TRBJ1-5; cdr3_aa: CASTEGGYSNQPQHF; cdr3_nt: TGTGCCAGTACAGAGGGCGGTTATAGCAATCAGCCCCAGCATTTT
clone_size: -; cdr3_length: 15; v_call: TRBV6-4; d_call: -; j_call: TRBJ1-2; cdr3_aa: CASRGVLGTNYGYTF; cdr3_nt: TGTGCCAGCAGGGGGGTCTTAGGGACAAACTATGGCTACACCTTC
clone_size: -; cdr3_length: 15; v_call: TRBV14; d_call: TRBD2; j_call: TRBJ2-1; cdr3_aa: CASSRPGTSGFEQFF; cdr3_nt: TGTGCCAGCAGCCGACCCGGGACTAGCGGGTTTGAGCAGTTCTTC
clone_size: -; cdr3_length: 16; v_call: TRBV28; d_call: TRBD2; j_call: TRBJ2-5; cdr3_aa: CASSQLSLAGEETQYF; cdr3_nt: TGTGCCAGCAGTCAACTCAGTCTAGCGGGGGAAGAGACCCAGTACTTC
clone_size: -; cdr3_length: 16; v_call: TRBV7-3; d_call: TRBD2; j_call: TRBJ2-3; cdr3_aa: CASSLTSGGAGGTQYF; cdr3_nt: TGTGCCAGCAGCTTAACTAGCGGGGGCGCCGGAGGTACGCAGTATTTT
clone_size: few; cdr3_length: 12; v_call: TRBV30; d_call: -; j_call: TRBJ2-1; cdr3_aa: CAWSISRNEQFF; cdr3_nt: TGTGCCTGGAGTATATCTAGGAATGAGCAGTTCTTC
clone_size: -; cdr3_length: 18; v_call: TRBV4-1; d_call: -; j_call: TRBJ1-1; cdr3_aa: CASSQASGIVGMNTEAFF; cdr3_nt: TGCGCCAGCAGCCAAGCGTCAGGGATAGTCGGCATGAACACTGAAGCTTTCTTT
clone_size: -; cdr3_length: 15; v_call: TRBV11-2; d_call: -; j_call: TRBJ2-3; cdr3_aa: CASSPSHGRTDTQYF; cdr3_nt: TGTGCCAGCAGCCCTTCTCATGGGAGGACAGATACGCAGTATTTT
clone_size: -; cdr3_length: 13; v_call: TRBV30; d_call: TRBD1; j_call: TRBJ1-5; cdr3_aa: CAWSVQGQQPQHF; cdr3_nt: TGTGCCTGGAGTGTACAGGGACAGCAGCCCCAGCATTTT
clone_size: -; cdr3_length: 14; v_call: TRBV19; d_call: TRBD1; j_call: TRBJ1-5; cdr3_aa: CASSPQGANQPQHF; cdr3_nt: TGTGCCAGTAGTCCACAGGGGGCCAATCAGCCCCAGCATTTT
clone_size: -; cdr3_length: 12; v_call: TRBV18; d_call: -; j_call: TRBJ2-3; cdr3_aa: CASSPIRDTQYF; cdr3_nt: TGTGCCAGCTCACCAATCCGAGATACGCAGTATTTT
clone_size: few; cdr3_length: 12; v_call: TRBV3-1/TRBV3-2; d_call: -; j_call: TRBJ2-2; cdr3_aa: CASSQLSGELFF; cdr3_nt: TGTGCCAGCAGCCAACTTAGCGGGGAGCTGTTTTTT
clone_size: -; cdr3_length: 14; v_call: TRBV2; d_call: -; j_call: TRBJ1-4; cdr3_aa: CASSVEEGNEKLFF; cdr3_nt: TGTGCCAGCAGTGTGGAGGAGGGGAATGAAAAACTGTTTTTT
clone_size: -; cdr3_length: 12; v_call: TRBV29-1; d_call: TRBD1; j_call: TRBJ2-5; cdr3_aa: CSVRGQQETQYF; cdr3_nt: TGCAGCGTCCGGGGACAGCAAGAGACCCAGTACTTC
clone_size: -; cdr3_length: 14; v_call: TRBV5-1; d_call: TRBD2; j_call: TRBJ2-5; cdr3_aa: CASMAGGPQETQYF; cdr3_nt: TGCGCCAGCATGGCGGGGGGGCCCCAAGAGACCCAGTACTTC
clone_size: few; cdr3_length: 16; v_call: TRBV29-1; d_call: TRBD1; j_call: TRBJ1-3; cdr3_aa: CSVGQGGASSGNTIYF; cdr3_nt: TGCAGCGTTGGACAGGGGGGAGCTAGCTCTGGAAACACCATATATTTT
clone_size: -; cdr3_length: 13; v_call: TRBV18; d_call: -; j_call: TRBJ1-1; cdr3_aa: CASSHKDSSEAFF; cdr3_nt: TGTGCCAGCTCCCACAAGGACAGCTCTGAAGCTTTCTTT
clone_size: -; cdr3_length: 14; v_call: TRBV27; d_call: TRBD1; j_call: TRBJ1-4; cdr3_aa: CASSFSGQSEKLFF; cdr3_nt: TGTGCCAGCAGTTTCTCGGGACAGTCTGAAAAACTGTTTTTT
clone_size: -; cdr3_length: 15; v_call: TRBV6-5; d_call: -; j_call: TRBJ1-5; cdr3_aa: CASRLQGGLSQPQHF; cdr3_nt: TGTGCCAGCAGATTACAGGGAGGGCTGAGTCAGCCCCAGCATTTT
clone_size: once; cdr3_length: 16; v_call: TRBV19; d_call: -; j_call: TRBJ1-2; cdr3_aa: CASSMGADFSNYGYTF; cdr3_nt: TGTGCCAGTAGTATGGGGGCCGACTTTTCTAACTATGGCTACACCTTC
clone_size: -; cdr3_length: 15; v_call: TRBV27; d_call: -; j_call: TRBJ1-2; cdr3_aa: CASKPQGIYNYGYTF; cdr3_nt: TGTGCCAGCAAACCCCAGGGGATATATAACTATGGCTACACCTTC
clone_size: -; cdr3_length: 13; v_call: TRBV5-8; d_call: -; j_call: TRBJ1-1; cdr3_aa: CASSLFRTAEAFF; cdr3_nt: TGTGCCAGCAGCTTATTCAGGACAGCTGAAGCTTTCTTT
clone_size: -; cdr3_length: 15; v_call: TRBV10-3; d_call: TRBD2; j_call: TRBJ2-7; cdr3_aa: CAIRAEGLAGYEQYF; cdr3_nt: TGTGCCATCAGGGCGGAGGGACTAGCGGGGTACGAGCAGTACTTC
clone_size: -; cdr3_length: 16; v_call: TRBV7-3; d_call: -; j_call: TRBJ2-6; cdr3_aa: CASSLMANSGANVLTF; cdr3_nt: TGTGCCAGCAGCTTAATGGCCAACTCTGGGGCCAACGTCCTGACTTTC
clone_size: -; cdr3_length: 15; v_call: TRBV24-1; d_call: -; j_call: TRBJ1-6; cdr3_aa: CATTSSTAKGSPLHF; cdr3_nt: TGTGCCACCACCTCTAGCACAGCCAAGGGTTCACCCCTCCACTTT
clone_size: -; cdr3_length: 15; v_call: TRBV2; d_call: TRBD2; j_call: TRBJ2-2; cdr3_aa: CATMRNSGVDGELFF; cdr3_nt: TGTGCCACCATGAGGAATAGCGGGGTGGACGGGGAGCTGTTTTTT
clone_size: -; cdr3_length: 14; v_call: TRBV18; d_call: TRBD1; j_call: TRBJ1-5; cdr3_aa: CASSPGQGSQPQHF; cdr3_nt: TGTGCCAGCTCACCGGGACAGGGGAGTCAGCCCCAGCATTTT
clone_size: -; cdr3_length: 14; v_call: TRBV7-3; d_call: -; j_call: TRBJ2-2; cdr3_aa: CASSLTEVTGELFF; cdr3_nt: TGTGCCAGCAGCTTAACCGAGGTCACCGGGGAGCTGTTTTTT
clone_size: -; cdr3_length: 14; v_call: TRBV5-1; d_call: -; j_call: TRBJ1-1; cdr3_aa: CASSSVGGNTEAFF; cdr3_nt: TGCGCCAGCAGCTCGGTGGGGGGGAACACTGAAGCTTTCTTT
clone_size: few; cdr3_length: 15; v_call: TRBV19; d_call: -; j_call: TRBJ1-3; cdr3_aa: CASSMGQSSGNTIYF; cdr3_nt: TGTGCCAGTAGTATGGGACAATCCTCTGGAAACACCATATATTTT
clone_size: -; cdr3_length: 12; v_call: TRBV6-6; d_call: -; j_call: TRBJ2-7; cdr3_aa: CASRATSYEQYF; cdr3_nt: TGTGCCAGCAGAGCAACTTCCTACGAGCAGTACTTC
clone_size: -; cdr3_length: 13; v_call: TRBV2; d_call: -; j_call: TRBJ1-1; cdr3_aa: CASKAGSVTEAFF; cdr3_nt: TGTGCCAGCAAGGCAGGGTCTGTCACTGAAGCTTTCTTT